These 31 T cell receptor beta chains originate from one sample sequenced in a study of cytomegalovirus exposure and HLA in healthy donors. The PCR had 60 Vbeta and 13 Jbeta primers. Profiled with immunoSEQ multiplex PCR; TCRdb holds only in-frame clones, not every one. The sample holds about 180,000 clones; about 79% are singletons and the top ten take approximately 1.2%. Sequenced sample: PBMCs. These receptors originate from a girl aged 2 to 10 in good health and CMV-seropositive.

This clone came up a few times. Lacking the conserved final phenylalanine or tryptophan, this CDR3 likely reflects a read error. It is unclear where the CDR3 begins or ends on the DNA, so no DNA is shown, and the CDR3 is as TCRdb lists it. The V gene is TRBV6-1, the J gene TRBJ2-7; TRBD2 is taken as the D call from the table, unchecked against the DNA. The CDR3 is 13 amino acids long, termini counted. In germline, CDR1 is MNHNS, CDR2 SASEGT. The CDR3 here is CASKAGPSYTPDI.

The chain uses TRBV9 and TRBJ2-7; 10 bases align to TRBD1. This CDR3 has 14 amino acids. Germline CDR1 and CDR2: SGDLS and YYNGEE. V dropped 1 base and J dropped 3; count of bases not matched to a gene: 1. The CDR3 sequence: CASSVRTGGYEQYF. The CDR3 DNA reads as TGTGCCAGCAGCGTACGGACAGGGGGCTACGAGCAGTACTTC.

V and J are TRBV5-1 and TRBJ2-5; 8 positions match TRBD1. The CDR3 spans 14 residues. Germline loops: CDR1 SGHRS, CDR2 YFSETQ. With 0 bases clipped from V and 4 bases from J, the junction kept 2 bases outside the gene matches. The CDR3 bases are TGCGCCAGCAGCTTGGGGACAGGGCGAGAGACCCAGTACTTC. Its protein is CASSLGTGRETQYF.

The chain combines TRBV6-5 with TRBJ1-1; 7 positions agree with TRBD1. The length of the CDR3 is 12 residues. The trim removed 6 bases at V and 7 bases at J, leaving 5 bases unmatched. The germline V gene has CDR1 MNHEY and CDR2 SVGAGI. In DNA form, the CDR3 reads TGTGCCAGCAGCAGACAGGGACTTGAAGCTTTCTTT. Its protein product is CASSRQGLEAFF.

The chain carries TRBV6-1 and TRBJ2-3, with D hard to call. This CDR3 spans 15 amino acids. Trimming shortened V by 11 bases and J by 0 bases, and 18 bases separated the two germline ends. Looked up from germline, CDR1 is MNHNS and CDR2 is SASEGT. The CDR3 loop is CASATAPGSTDTQYF. As DNA, the CDR3 is TGTGCCTCCGCCACGGCCCCAGGCAGCACAGATACGCAGTATTTT.

The chain joins TRBV4-1 to TRBJ2-6, with D possibly TRBD2 on 6 matching bases. The CDR3 spans 16 residues. The germline V gene has CDR1 MGHRA and CDR2 YSYEKL. With 2 bases removed from V and 6 bases from J, the gap between germline ends came to 14 bases. CDR3 sequence (DNA): TGCGCCAGCAGCCAACTGACGGCACTAGCGGCCAACGTCCTGACTTTC. This gives the protein CASSQLTALAANVLTF.

V usage is TRBV7-8 and J usage is TRBJ1-3; possibly TRBD1 for D (5 bases). From germline, CDR1 is SGHVS and CDR2 FQNEAQ. The ends were cut back, 6 bases at V and 0 bases at J, with 9 bases in the middle. The CDR3 consists of 14 residues. The CDR3 DNA sequence: TGTGCCAGCAGAGGAGGGGCCTCTGGAAACACCATATATTTT. Encoded protein: CASRGGASGNTIYF.

V is TRBV19 and J is TRBJ1-1; 10 positions match TRBD1. CDR3 length: 16 residues. The J segment lost 4 bases and the V segment lost 3 bases, leaving 8 bases of the junction unmatched. Germline V CDR1 and CDR2: LNHDA, SQIVND (reference sequence). The CDR3: CASSIVRDRGFTEAFF. The CDR3 DNA follows: TGTGCCAGTAGTATCGTCCGGGACAGGGGATTCACTGAAGCTTTCTTT.

The genes are TRBV18 and TRBJ1-6, with D unclear. Trimming cost V 6 bases and J 14 bases, with 20 bases left between them. This CDR3 spans 14 amino acids. Germline assignment: CDR1 KGHSH and CDR2 LQKENI. As DNA, the CDR3 is TGTGCCAGCTCCCATACCTCCTCTGACATATCCCTCCACTTT. Encoded protein: CASSHTSSDISLHF. Full variable domain (missing parts from reference TRBV18 and TRBJ1-6): NAGVMQNPRHLVRRRGQEARLRCSPMKGHSHVYWYRQLPEEGLKFMVYLQKENIIDESGMPKERFSAEFPKEGPSILRIQQVVRGDSAAYFCASSHTSSDISLHFGNGTRLTVT.

The chain employs TRBV6-5 and TRBJ1-1; 7 nucleotides align to TRBD1. The ends lost 7 bases at V and 0 bases at J; junction bases unmatched: 5. The CDR3 loop spans 14 amino acids. Germline CDR1 and CDR2: MNHEY and SVGAGI. The CDR3 loop is CASTRQGLNTEAFF. The CDR3 DNA follows: TGTGCCAGCACCCGACAGGGTTTGAACACTGAAGCTTTCTTT.

This clone was seen a few times. This chain links TRBV30 with TRBJ1-4, with TRBD1 matching 10 bases. Germline CDR1 is GTSNPN and CDR2 is SVGIG (reference sequence). This CDR3 has 13 amino acids. The junction had 4 bases not matched to a gene; V was cut back by 5 bases and J by 7 bases. Here the CDR3 DNA reads TGTGCCTGGGGGACAGGGGCCCGTGAAAAACTGTTTTTT. This codes for CAWGTGAREKLFF.

The V gene is TRBV28, the J gene TRBJ1-1; D may be TRBD1 (5 bases). Trimming took 6 bases from V and 4 from J, leaving 6 bases between them. Germline V gene sequence: CDR1 MDHEN, CDR2 SYDVKM. The CDR3 consists of 11 residues. The CDR3 sequence: CASSRVTEAFF. CDR3 DNA sequence: TGTGCCAGCAGCAGGGTCACTGAAGCTTTCTTT.

The genes are TRBV7-5 and TRBJ2-5; the table's D call TRBD2 went unverified against the DNA. TRBV7-5 is a known pseudogene. The CDR3 has 16 residues. CDR3 protein: CARSLVWGLVGETQYF. The CDR3, as DNA: TGTGCCAGAAGCTTAGTTTGGGGACTAGTTGGTGAGACCCAGTACTTC.

This clone was seen only once. The rearrangement links TRBV5-1 to TRBJ1-2, with TRBD1 identical over 8 bases. V shed 4 bases and J 3 bases; nucleotides not matched to a gene: 2. Germline V gives CDR1 SGHRS, CDR2 YFSETQ. This CDR3 is 13 amino acids long. The CDR3 nucleotides are TGCGCCAGCAGCGTGGACAGGGACTATGGCTACACCTTC. Amino acids: CASSVDRDYGYTF.

The rearrangement links TRBV5-1 to TRBJ2-3, with 7 bases identical to TRBD2. Germline V gene data show CDR1 as SGHRS and CDR2 as YFSETQ. This CDR3 has 15 residues. V was pared by 2 bases and J by 6 bases, with 9 bases of the junction left unmatched. The CDR3 spells CASSLAGTHGDTQYF. Here the CDR3 DNA reads TGCGCCAGCAGCTTAGCGGGGACGCACGGCGATACGCAGTATTTT.

The CDR3 DNA is TGTGCCAGCAGCTTAGGCAGTTTTCTGCCTCCTCGTTCTTATGGCTACACCTTC. It encodes CASSLGSFLPPRSYGYTF. This rearrangement joins TRBV11-2 to TRBJ1-2; no clear D. The ends were cut back, 1 base at V and 5 bases at J, with 23 bases in the middle. The CDR3 totals 18 residues. Germline CDR1 SGHAT, CDR2 FQNNGV.

V gene TRBV5-1 combines with J gene TRBJ2-7, with 10 bases lining up with TRBD1. The CDR3 is made up of 15 amino acids. V lost 4 bases and J lost 2; bases outside the gene matches: 6. From germline, CDR1 is SGHRS and CDR2 YFSETQ. The DNA of the CDR3 is TGCGCCAGCAGCAGGACCGGGACAGGGGCCTACGAGCAGTACTTC. It yields the protein CASSRTGTGAYEQYF.

This chain connects TRBV10-3 to TRBJ2-7; D call uncertain. CDR3 size: 11 residues. Germline loops: CDR1 ENHRY, CDR2 SYGVKD. The V and J ends lost 4 bases and 4 bases respectively, with 5 bases between them. The CDR3 sequence: CAISASYEQYF. The CDR3 nucleotides are TGTGCCATCAGTGCCTCGTACGAGCAGTACTTC.

The V gene is TRBV9, the J gene TRBJ2-1, with 9 bases that match TRBD2. Losses at the gene ends were 3 bases for V and 10 bases for J; bases not matched to a gene: 23. From germline, CDR1 is SGDLS and CDR2 YYNGEE. The CDR3 runs 19 residues. The CDR3 loop reads CASSELGGDLAGSLREQFF. CDR3 DNA: TGTGCCAGCAGCGAGTTGGGAGGGGATCTAGCGGGGAGCCTCAGGGAGCAGTTCTTC.

The chain links TRBV5-1 to TRBJ2-1, with 9 positions matching TRBD2. Germline V CDR1 and CDR2: SGHRS, YFSETQ. Trimming at V came to 4 bases and at J to 2 bases, leaving 7 bases not matched to a gene. The CDR3 covers 16 residues. CDR3 DNA: TGCGCCAGCAGCGGAGGGACTAGCCAAACCTACAATGAGCAGTTCTTC. Amino acid sequence: CASSGGTSQTYNEQFF.

The V gene is TRBV19, the J gene TRBJ2-7; TRBD1 aligns across 8 bases. CDR1 is LNHDA, CDR2 SQIVND, per germline (reference sequence). With 8 bases clipped from V and 3 bases from J, the junction kept 6 bases outside the gene matches. The CDR3 runs 13 residues. CDR3 nucleotide sequence: TGTGCCAGTGGAGACAGGGGTGGCTACGAGCAGTACTTC. Translated, it gives CASGDRGGYEQYF.

The CDR3: CASGRWRGPMNTEAFF. The CDR3 coding sequence is TGTGCCAGCGGACGTTGGAGGGGGCCTATGAACACTGAAGCTTTCTTT. J is TRBJ1-1 and V is TRBV5-6; 7 bases map to TRBD1. The germline gives CDR1 SGHDT, CDR2 YYEEEE. The V gene end was trimmed by 7 bases and the J gene end by 0 bases; junction bases not matched to a gene: 12. The CDR3 consists of 16 residues.

The chain joins TRBV7-6 to TRBJ2-7; 10 nucleotides agree with TRBD2. This CDR3 contains 15 residues. Germline V lookup: CDR1 SGHVS, CDR2 FNYEAQ. The V segment lost 5 bases and the J segment 3 bases; nucleotides outside the gene matches: 7. CDR3 DNA sequence: TGTGCCAGCAGCCTAACTAGCGGGAATAACTACGAGCAGTACTTC. As protein: CASSLTSGNNYEQYF.

The chain recombines TRBV6-5 with TRBJ1-5; possible D gene TRBD1, 5 bases. The germline V and J ends were trimmed by 8 bases and 7 bases, with 15 bases remaining between them. Looked up from germline, CDR1 is MNHEY and CDR2 is SVGAGI. The CDR3 consists of 13 residues. The CDR3 region is CASGQGVGQPQHF. The DNA for the CDR3 is TGTGCCAGCGGGCAGGGTGTAGGGCAGCCCCAGCATTTT.

The V call is TRBV6-1, the J call TRBJ1-1; weak D call: TRBD1 (5 bases). V lost 5 bases to trimming and J lost 2 bases, with 12 bases between them. This CDR3 is built from 14 residues. CDR1 MNHNS and CDR2 SASEGT come from the germline V gene. CDR3 bases: TGTGCCAGCAGTCGTCTTCAGGGTAACACTGAAGCTTTCTTT. It yields the protein CASSRLQGNTEAFF.

V is TRBV6-1 and J is TRBJ1-4; no clear D. CDR3 size: 14 residues. Germline CDR1 reads MNHNS; CDR2 reads SASEGT. Trimming pared 2 bases from V and 2 bases from J, leaving 6 bases between. This CDR3 reads CASSETPTNEKLFF. In DNA, the CDR3 is TGTGCCAGCAGTGAAACTCCGACTAATGAAAAACTGTTTTTT.

The chain joins TRBV27 to TRBJ2-1; possibly TRBD2 for D (7 bases). The CDR3 is 14 amino acids. V was trimmed by 7 bases and J by 3 bases, leaving 13 bases between them. Germline CDR1 is MNHEY and CDR2 is SMNVEV (reference sequence). CDR3 bases: TGTGCCAGCATCAAAGGGGGGGTCTACAATGAGCAGTTCTTC. It encodes CASIKGGVYNEQFF.

The CDR3 loop reads CASRDSGTANYGYTF. The CDR3, as DNA: TGTGCCAGCCGGGACTCCGGGACAGCTAACTATGGCTACACCTTC. The chain links TRBV6-5 to TRBJ1-2, with 7 bases identical to TRBD1. Germline V gives CDR1 MNHEY, CDR2 SVGAGI. The CDR3 runs to 15 residues. After removal of 8 bases from V and 0 bases from J, the junction contained 9 bases not matched to a gene.

The rearrangement uses TRBV5-1 and TRBJ2-3; 7 bases align to TRBD2. V was pared by 1 base and J by 2 bases, with 4 bases of the junction left unmatched. Germline CDR1 SGHRS, CDR2 YFSETQ. The CDR3 length is 15 residues. CDR3 protein: CASSLSLADTDTQYF. The DNA of the CDR3 is TGCGCCAGCAGCTTGAGCCTAGCGGACACAGATACGCAGTATTTT.

The CDR3, as DNA: TGTGCCAGCCACCACAGGGGGCTCACAGATACGCAGTATTTT. Translation gives CASHHRGLTDTQYF. The chain recombines TRBV27 with TRBJ2-3; 9 bases are a match to TRBD1. The junction had 5 bases not matched to a gene; V was cut back by 8 bases and J by 2 bases. The CDR3 extends over 14 amino acids. Germline V gene lookup returns CDR1 MNHEY and CDR2 SMNVEV (reference sequence).

This chain connects TRBV7-2 to TRBJ1-1; possibly TRBD1 for D (5 bases). Trimming left V 5 bases short and J 3 bases short, with 13 bases between. The CDR3 totals 14 residues. Germline V gene data show CDR1 as SGHTA and CDR2 as FQGNSA. This CDR3 reads CASSARAGHTEAFF. For the CDR3, the DNA is TGTGCCAGCAGCGCTAGGGCAGGGCACACTGAAGCTTTCTTT.